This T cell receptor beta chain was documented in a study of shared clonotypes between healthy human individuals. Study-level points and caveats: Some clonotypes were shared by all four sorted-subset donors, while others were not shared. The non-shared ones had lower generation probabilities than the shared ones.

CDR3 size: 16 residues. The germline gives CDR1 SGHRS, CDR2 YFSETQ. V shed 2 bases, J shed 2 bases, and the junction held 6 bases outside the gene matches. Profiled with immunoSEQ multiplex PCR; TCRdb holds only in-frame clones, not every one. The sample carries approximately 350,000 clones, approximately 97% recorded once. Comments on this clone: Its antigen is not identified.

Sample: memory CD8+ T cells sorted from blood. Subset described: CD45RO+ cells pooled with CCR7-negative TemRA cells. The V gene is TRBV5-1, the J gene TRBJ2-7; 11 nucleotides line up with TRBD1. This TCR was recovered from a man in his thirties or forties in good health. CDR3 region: CASSFQGTGGTYEQYF. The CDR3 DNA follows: TGCGCCAGCAGCTTTCAGGGGACAGGGGGGACCTACGAGCAGTACTTC. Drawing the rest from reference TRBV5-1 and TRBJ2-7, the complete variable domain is KAGVTQTPRYLIKTRGQQVTLSCSPISGHRSVSWYQQTPGQGLQFLFEYFSETQRNKGNFPGRFSGRQFSNSRSEMNVSTLELGDSALYLCASSFQGTGGTYEQYFGPGTRLTVT.